These 3 T cell receptor beta chains came from one sample sequenced in a study of a mutant IDH1 vaccine in newly diagnosed glioma. Assay: immunoSEQ multiplex PCR; the TCRdb copy retains only in-frame clones and omits some. The sample holds around 99,000 clones, just under 80% seen once. Time point defined: baseline, week 1 (first vaccination visit). Described treatment: pre-vaccination baseline after standard-of-care therapy. The source was PBMCs, collected from a glioma patient treated with radiotherapy, temozolomide or both. The receptors were gathered from a middle-aged man with glioma.

This chain links TRBV19 with TRBJ2-7, with D tentatively TRBD1 or TRBD2 (5 bases each). This CDR3 has 14 residues. The ends were cut back, 6 bases at V and 2 bases at J, with 14 bases in the middle. The V gene's germline CDR1 is LNHDA and CDR2 SQIVND (reference sequence). CDR3 residues: CASRKKVGAYEQYF. CDR3 nucleotides: TGTGCCAGTAGGAAGAAGGTGGGGGCCTACGAGCAGTACTTC.

The V gene is TRBV11-2, the J gene TRBJ2-1; 8 bases are a match to TRBD1. V lost 5 bases and J lost 16; bases outside the gene matches: 7. The CDR3 consists of 11 residues. The V gene's germline CDR1 is SGHAT and CDR2 FQNNGV. CDR3 coding DNA: TGTGCCAGCAGCATACAGGGGGTACCCTTCTTC. Amino acid sequence: CASSIQGVPFF.

This chain joins TRBV7-2 and TRBJ2-1; D gene uncertain. The CDR3 totals 12 residues. Deletions cut 1 base from V and 4 bases from J, with 2 bases between. Germline V gives CDR1 SGHTA, CDR2 FQGNSA. The CDR3 region is CASSLGYNEQFF. For the CDR3, the DNA is TGTGCCAGCAGCTTAGGATACAATGAGCAGTTCTTC.